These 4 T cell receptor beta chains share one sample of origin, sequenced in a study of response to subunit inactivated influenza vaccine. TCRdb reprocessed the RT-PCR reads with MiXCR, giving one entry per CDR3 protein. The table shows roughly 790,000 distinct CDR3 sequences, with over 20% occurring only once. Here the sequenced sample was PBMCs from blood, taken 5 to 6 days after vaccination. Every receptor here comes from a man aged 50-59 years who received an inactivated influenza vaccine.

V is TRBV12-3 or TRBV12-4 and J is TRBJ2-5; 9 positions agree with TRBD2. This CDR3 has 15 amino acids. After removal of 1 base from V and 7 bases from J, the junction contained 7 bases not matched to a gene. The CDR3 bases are TGTGCCAGCAGTTTAGGTGGGTCTAGCGGGGCGACCCAGTACTTC. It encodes CASSLGGSSGATQYF.

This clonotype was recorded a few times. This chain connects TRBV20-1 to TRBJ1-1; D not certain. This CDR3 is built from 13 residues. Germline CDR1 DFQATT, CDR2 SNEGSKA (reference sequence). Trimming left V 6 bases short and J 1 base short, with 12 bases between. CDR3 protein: CSASRAGNTEAFF. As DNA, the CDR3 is TGCAGTGCAAGTCGAGCTGGGAACACTGAAGCTTTCTTT.

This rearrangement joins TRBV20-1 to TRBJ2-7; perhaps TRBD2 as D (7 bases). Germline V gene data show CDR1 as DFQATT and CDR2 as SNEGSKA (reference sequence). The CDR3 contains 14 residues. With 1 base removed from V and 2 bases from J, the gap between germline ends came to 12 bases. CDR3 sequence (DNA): TGCAGTGCTAGAGGGGGGGGGCCCCCCTACGAGCAGTACTTC. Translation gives CSARGGGPPYEQYF.

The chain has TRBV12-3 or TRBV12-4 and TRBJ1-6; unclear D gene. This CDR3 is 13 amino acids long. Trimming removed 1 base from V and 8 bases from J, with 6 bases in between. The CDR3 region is CASSLGEHSPLHF. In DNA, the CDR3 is TGTGCCAGCAGTTTAGGGGAACATTCACCCCTCCACTTT.